The 28 T cell receptor beta chains below all came from one sample that was sequenced in a study of identical twins. One entry per CDR3 protein, called by TCRdb with MiXCR from the 5' RACE reads. The sample includes around 530,000 distinct CDR3 sequences, 15% seen only once; the top ten take roughly 0.46%. This same sample was also taken into another study, of yellow fever vaccine responses in identical twins.

Sample: CD4+ T cells sorted from blood. Receptors were obtained from a woman aged 18-29 years in good health.

The CDR3 nucleotides are TGCAGCGTTGGTCTAGGAAAGAACACTGAAGCTTTCTTT. Protein sequence: CSVGLGKNTEAFF. J is TRBJ1-1 and V is TRBV29-1; D gene uncertain. Trimming removed 4 bases from V and 1 base from J, with 10 bases in between. Looked up from germline, CDR1 is SQVTM and CDR2 is ANQGSEA. There are 13 residues in the CDR3. Looking up the rest from reference TRBV29-1 and TRBJ1-1 gives the full variable domain: SAVISQKPSRDICQRGTSLTIQCQVDSQVTMMFWYRQQPGQSLTLIATANQGSEATYESGFVIDKFPISRPNLTFSTLTVSNMSPEDSSIYLCSVGLGKNTEAFFGQGTRLTVV.

This chain joins TRBV29-1 and TRBJ2-4; 11 bases are shared with TRBD2. This CDR3 is built from 15 residues. Looked up from germline, CDR1 is SQVTM and CDR2 is ANQGSEA. After removal of 2 bases from V and 7 bases from J, the junction contained 7 bases not matched to a gene. The DNA of the CDR3 is TGCAGCGTTGAAAGGCTAGCGGGGGGCAACAACATTCAGTACTTC. It translates to CSVERLAGGNNIQYF.

The J gene is TRBJ2-3, the V gene TRBV5-1; D tentatively reads TRBD1 or TRBD2 (5 bases each). The CDR3 spans 12 residues. The ends were cut back, 4 bases at V and 4 bases at J, with 7 bases in the middle. CDR1 and CDR2 from the germline V gene are SGHRS and YFSETQ. The CDR3 sequence: CASSRDADTQYF. DNA for the CDR3: TGCGCCAGCAGCCGGGACGCAGATACGCAGTATTTT.

CDR3 protein: CASSTTGVSEAFF. The CDR3 DNA reads TGCGCCAGCAGCACGACAGGGGTGAGTGAAGCTTTCTTT. The chain uses TRBV5-1 and TRBJ1-1; 8 positions agree with TRBD1. The CDR3 extends over 13 amino acids. J was trimmed by 7 bases and V by 4 bases; bases with no gene match: 6. In germline, CDR1 is SGHRS, CDR2 YFSETQ.

CDR3 sequence (DNA): TGCGCCAGCAGCTTGGGAGGGACATCTGAAAAACTGTTTTTT. Encoded protein: CASSLGGTSEKLFF. This sequence joins TRBV5-1 and TRBJ1-4, with D perhaps matching TRBD1 (6 bases). From germline, CDR1 is SGHRS and CDR2 YFSETQ. Trimming pared 0 bases from V and 7 bases from J, leaving 10 bases between. CDR3 length equals 14 residues.

This clonotype was counted only a few times. The chain employs TRBV5-1 and TRBJ1-6; 8 positions match TRBD1. Trimming cost V 7 bases and J 7 bases; bases outside gene matches: 7. CDR1 and CDR2 from the germline V gene are SGHRS and YFSETQ. There are 14 residues in the CDR3. CDR3 in DNA: TGCGCCAGCCGACCGGGACAGGAAAATTCACCCCTCCACTTT. Translation gives CASRPGQENSPLHF.

This clonotype was counted ten times or more. This sequence joins TRBV24-1 and TRBJ2-3, with D tentatively TRBD1 or TRBD2 (6 bases each). The CDR3 runs 16 residues. Trimming took off 1 base at V and 2 bases at J, with 12 bases between the two ends. CDR1 and CDR2 from the germline V gene are KGHDR and SFDVKD. The CDR3 region is CATSDLGGIYTDTQYF. The CDR3 DNA sequence: TGTGCCACCAGTGATTTAGGGGGGATATACACAGATACGCAGTATTTT.

The CDR3 loop reads CSARDLEERTGELFF. Here the CDR3 DNA reads TGCAGTGCTAGAGATTTGGAGGAGAGGACCGGGGAGCTGTTTTTT. The chain uses TRBV20-1 and TRBJ2-2; D perhaps matches TRBD2 (5 bases). CDR1 is DFQATT and CDR2 is SNEGSKA in the germline V gene (reference sequence). The CDR3 runs to 15 residues. V was cut by 0 bases and J by 5 bases, with 13 bases left in between.

V and J are TRBV18 and TRBJ2-5; D might be TRBD1 or TRBD2, each matching 5 bases. The CDR3 spans 14 residues. V shed 3 bases and J shed 4 bases, with 12 bases lying between them. Germline V gives CDR1 KGHSH, CDR2 LQKENI. DNA for the CDR3: TGTGCCAGCTCACCCGGGGCTAGGCGAGAGACCCAGTACTTC. Translated: CASSPGARRETQYF.

This clonotype showed up just a few times. V gene TRBV20-1 combines with J gene TRBJ2-7; TRBD2 aligns across 9 bases. The CDR3 loop spans 15 amino acids. J gave up 4 bases and V 3 bases, and 10 bases lay outside the gene matches. Germline V gives CDR1 DFQATT, CDR2 SNEGSKA (reference sequence). This CDR3 is CSASYQAGGQYEQYF. The CDR3 DNA follows: TGCAGTGCTAGTTATCAGGCGGGAGGGCAATACGAGCAGTACTTC.

The V gene is TRBV19, the J gene TRBJ2-1, with 8 bases lining up with TRBD2. The CDR3 extends over 16 amino acids. Unmatched junction bases numbered 12, after V lost 3 bases and J lost 8 bases. Germline values: CDR1 LNHDA, CDR2 SQIVND (reference sequence). The CDR3 sequence is CASSMRRREARDEQFF. The CDR3 DNA reads TGTGCCAGTAGTATGAGGCGGCGGGAGGCACGAGATGAGCAGTTCTTC. Full variable domain (rest looked up from reference TRBV19 and TRBJ2-1): DGGITQSPKYLFRKEGQNVTLSCEQNLNHDAMYWYRQDPGQGLRLIYYSQIVNDFQKGDIAEGYSVSREKKESFPLTVTSAQKNPTAFYLCASSMRRREARDEQFFGPGTRLTVL.

This clonotype appeared a few times. V and J are TRBV3-1 and TRBJ2-2, with 10 positions matching TRBD1. V shed 4 bases and J 5 bases; nucleotides not matched to a gene: 10. The germline CDR1 and CDR2 sequences are LGHDT and YNNKEL (reference sequence). This CDR3 contains 17 residues. The CDR3 region is CASSPHRDRGGTGELFF. The CDR3 bases are TGTGCCAGCAGCCCCCACCGGGACAGGGGAGGGACCGGGGAGCTGTTTTTT.

The V gene is TRBV3-1, the J gene TRBJ2-5, with D possibly TRBD2 on 6 matching bases. This CDR3 region has 17 residues. Germline CDR1 reads LGHDT; CDR2 reads YNNKEL (reference sequence). V lost 0 bases, J lost 6 bases, and 20 bases lay in between. CDR3 protein: CASSQESVAVVWKTQYF. The DNA for the CDR3 is TGTGCCAGCAGCCAAGAATCAGTAGCGGTGGTCTGGAAGACCCAGTACTTC.

A word on this clonotype: At one boundary the junction diverges from the germline segment, which might be a read error. This chain connects TRBV20-1 to TRBJ2-3, with TRBD1 matching over 7 bases. CDR3 length: 17 amino acids. The germline V gene encodes CDR1 DFQATT and CDR2 SNEGSKA (reference sequence). The CDR3 here is CCARGPGQKSSTDTQYF. The CDR3 bases are TGCTGTGCTAGAGGCCCGGGACAGAAATCTAGCACAGATACGCAGTATTTT.

In this sample, this clonotype turned up many times. The genes are TRBV3-1 and TRBJ2-1, with a weak D call TRBD1 (6 bases). The CDR3 runs to 16 residues. The germline V gene encodes CDR1 LGHDT and CDR2 YNNKEL (reference sequence). V was cut by 4 bases and J by 9 bases, with 22 bases left in between. CDR3 loop: CASSLQGAMFSVEQFF. The CDR3 nucleotides are TGTGCCAGCAGCCTACAGGGTGCGATGTTTTCTGTTGAGCAGTTCTTC.

The chain has TRBV10-3 and TRBJ2-1; 12 bases map to TRBD2. The CDR3 has 16 amino acids. V gave up 2 bases and J gave up 7 bases; unmatched junction bases: 6. Germline V CDR1 and CDR2: ENHRY, SYGVKD. This CDR3 reads CAISEVLAGGNNEQFF. CDR3 bases: TGTGCCATCAGTGAGGTTCTAGCGGGAGGGAATAATGAGCAGTTCTTC.

Only a few counts were recorded for this clonotype. The chain joins TRBV6-1 to TRBJ2-4; D is unresolved. Trimming stripped 6 bases from V and 1 base from J, with 16 bases between. The CDR3 loop spans 16 amino acids. Germline lookup yields CDR1 MNHNS and CDR2 SASEGT. The CDR3 is CASSLDRPGAKNIQYF. The CDR3 bases are TGTGCCAGCAGCCTGGACCGTCCTGGGGCCAAAAACATTCAGTACTTC.

The chain carries TRBV20-1 and TRBJ2-1; 11 nucleotides align to TRBD2. Germline V gene lookup returns CDR1 DFQATT and CDR2 SNEGSKA (reference sequence). This CDR3 spans 15 amino acids. V was clipped by 6 bases and J by 3 bases; unmatched bases: 7. In nucleotides, the CDR3 is TGCAGTGCCAATTCCGGGACTAGCGGCTACAATGAGCAGTTCTTC. Protein sequence: CSANSGTSGYNEQFF.

This clonotype has only a few counts. This sequence joins TRBV7-9 and TRBJ1-1, with D possibly matching TRBD1 (5 bases). Trimming took 1 base from V and 6 from J, leaving 15 bases between them. Germline CDR1 SEHNR, CDR2 FQNEAQ (reference sequence). The CDR3 is made up of 15 amino acids. CDR3 sequence (DNA): TGTGCCAGCAGCTTAGTGGGCAGGGTGGCCCCTGAAGCTTTCTTT. Protein sequence: CASSLVGRVAPEAFF.

In the case of this clonotype: Just one base apart from a much larger clone, this may be a read error. The V and J genes are TRBV7-3 and TRBJ2-1; 8 nucleotides agree with TRBD2. The CDR3 length is 16 residues. Germline V CDR1 and CDR2: SGHTA, FQGTGA. The CDR3 region has the DNA TGTGCCAGCAGTCGTAGCGGGGCGAGCTCCTACAGTGAGCAGTTCTTC. Its translation: CASSRSGASSYSEQFF.

The chain is built from TRBV2 and TRBJ1-1; 9 bases fit TRBD1. Germline V lookup: CDR1 SNHLY, CDR2 FYNNEI. The ends lost 8 bases at V and 4 bases at J; junction bases unmatched: 8. The CDR3 is 14 residues long. The CDR3 coding sequence is TGTGCCAGCGGGGCAGGACAGGGGACCACTGAAGCTTTCTTT. This translates into CASGAGQGTTEAFF. The full variable domain, its missing parts supplied by reference TRBV2 and TRBJ1-1, is EPEVTQTPSHQVTQMGQEVILRCVPISNHLYFYWYRQILGQKVEFLVSFYNNEISEKSEIFDDQFSVERPDGSNFTLKIRSTKLEDSAMYFCASGAGQGTTEAFFGQGTRLTVV.

The V gene is TRBV7-9, the J gene TRBJ1-1; TRBD1 aligns across 7 bases. The CDR3 covers 13 residues. Germline lookup yields CDR1 SEHNR and CDR2 FQNEAQ (reference sequence). The ends lost 3 bases at V and 3 bases at J; junction bases unmatched: 1. CDR3 nucleotide sequence: TGTGCCAGCAGCTTCGGACAGGACACTGAAGCTTTCTTT. It specifies CASSFGQDTEAFF. Full variable domain (missing parts from reference TRBV7-9 and TRBJ1-1): DTGVSQNPRHKITKRGQNVTFRCDPISEHNRLYWYRQTLGQGPEFLTYFQNEAQLEKSRLLSDRFSAERPKGSFSTLEIQRTEQGDSAMYLCASSFGQDTEAFFGQGTRLTVV.

The V call is TRBV18, the J call TRBJ2-3, with 13 bases lining up with TRBD2. The J segment lost 7 bases and the V segment lost 6 bases, leaving 7 bases of the junction unmatched. CDR3 length: 15 amino acids. The germline CDR1 and CDR2 sequences are KGHSH and LQKENI. CDR3 coding DNA: TGTGCCAGCTCCCTCGGACTAGCGGGAGCGAATACGCAGTATTTT. It translates to CASSLGLAGANTQYF.

This chain connects TRBV10-3 to TRBJ2-1, with unresolved D. CDR1 is ENHRY, CDR2 SYGVKD, per germline. This CDR3 contains 14 residues. Trimming shortened V by 4 bases and J by 5 bases, and 12 bases separated the two germline ends. CDR3 loop: CAISGSVTNNEQFF. CDR3 DNA: TGTGCCATCAGTGGGAGCGTTACCAACAATGAGCAGTTCTTC.

This clonotype was seen a few times. V and J are TRBV12-3 or TRBV12-4 and TRBJ2-7; no firm D call. The CDR3 sequence is 11 residues long. V gave up 5 bases and J gave up 3 bases, with 5 bases separating them. In DNA, the CDR3 is TGTGCCAGCAGTGCCATCTACGAGCAGTACTTC. The encoded protein is CASSAIYEQYF.

This clonotype was found a few times. The chain combines TRBV12-3 or TRBV12-4 with TRBJ2-1; 7 positions agree with TRBD1. Trimming removed 3 bases from V and 7 bases from J; junction bases left unmatched: 9. The CDR3 runs 15 residues. The CDR3 nucleotides read TGTGCCAGCAGTTTGGAGACAGGGTTAGGAAATGAGCAGTTCTTC. Its translation is CASSLETGLGNEQFF.

This rearrangement joins TRBV25-1 to TRBJ2-2, with 9 bases aligning to TRBD2. This CDR3 is built from 15 residues. In germline, CDR1 is MGHDK, CDR2 SYGVNS. Trimming removed 1 base from V and 4 bases from J; junction bases left unmatched: 1. The CDR3, as DNA: TGTGCCAGCAGTGAATTGGGACTAGCCACCGGGGAGCTGTTTTTT. It is translated as CASSELGLATGELFF. The variable domain in full, with the rest retrieved from reference TRBV25-1 and TRBJ2-2, is EADIYQTPRYLVIGTGKKITLECSQTMGHDKMYWYQQDPGMELHLIHYSYGVNSTEKGDLSSESTVSRIRTEHFPLTLESARPSHTSQYLCASSELGLATGELFFGEGSRLTVL.

This clonotype was seen only a few times. The rearrangement uses TRBV12-3 or TRBV12-4 and TRBJ2-4, with D perhaps matching TRBD2 (6 bases). The CDR3 covers 14 residues. V was cut by 3 bases and J by 9 bases, with 15 bases left in between. The CDR3 bases are TGTGCCAGCAGTTTGGGGACTGAGGGAGGCATTCAGTACTTC. Protein sequence: CASSLGTEGGIQYF.